Presented here are 8 T cell receptor beta chains from one specimen sequenced in a study of T cell responses to AZD1222 COVID-19 vaccine. Method: immunoSEQ multiplex PCR; TCRdb's copy keeps in-frame clones and lacks some. This repertoire shows 80,000 or so clones, 87% found once; its top ten account for around 1.5%. The input for sequencing was peripheral blood, taken on day 0 of AZD1222 vaccination. The receptor source for this set is an adult in good health.

This chain joins TRBV6-1 and TRBJ1-1; D is ambiguous. CDR1 is MNHNS and CDR2 is SASEGT in the germline V gene. This CDR3 contains 13 residues. V gave up 2 bases and J gave up 2 bases, with 6 bases separating them. This chain's CDR3 is CASSENFNTEAFF. The DNA for the CDR3 is TGTGCCAGCAGTGAAAACTTCAACACTGAAGCTTTCTTT.

This sequence joins TRBV6-1 and TRBJ1-5; 9 nucleotides agree with TRBD1. CDR1 and CDR2 from the germline V gene are MNHNS and SASEGT. The CDR3 totals 15 residues. Losses at the gene ends were 0 bases for V and 7 bases for J; bases not matched to a gene: 4. CDR3 nucleotide sequence: TGTGCCAGCAGTGAAGCGGGACAGGGCTTACAGCCCCAGCATTTT. Residues: CASSEAGQGLQPQHF.

The V call is TRBV9, the J call TRBJ2-2; TRBD1 matches at 7 bases. CDR1 is SGDLS, CDR2 YYNGEE, per germline. The length of the CDR3 is 16 residues. The ends lost 2 bases at V and 4 bases at J; junction bases unmatched: 8. The CDR3 region is CASSVRMTGSTGELFF. The CDR3 DNA reads TGTGCCAGCAGCGTCCGCATGACAGGGTCCACCGGGGAGCTGTTTTTT.

V usage is TRBV25-1 and J usage is TRBJ2-5, with 7 bases aligning to TRBD1. Unmatched junction bases numbered 7, after V lost 5 bases and J lost 7 bases. Per germline, CDR1 MGHDK and CDR2 SYGVNS. The CDR3 contains 13 residues. Here the CDR3 reads CASSYRGEGTQYF. CDR3 sequence (DNA): TGTGCCAGCAGTTACAGGGGTGAGGGGACCCAGTACTTC.

The chain has TRBV11-2 and TRBJ1-2; D is perhaps TRBD1 (5 bases). The V and J ends lost 2 bases and 5 bases respectively, with 24 bases between them. Germline CDR1 and CDR2: SGHAT and FQNNGV. The CDR3 runs to 18 residues. The CDR3 nucleotides read TGTGCCAGCAGCTTACAGGTGGACATGCGGACCAGCCGGTATGGCTACACCTTC. Protein product: CASSLQVDMRTSRYGYTF.

The chain joins TRBV11-3 to TRBJ2-7, with D maybe TRBD1 (5 bases). The length of the CDR3 is 14 residues. CDR1 and CDR2 from the germline V gene are SGHNT and YENEEA. Between the trimmed V and J ends, which lost 2 bases and 1 base, there was a span of 9 bases. The CDR3 region is CASSLSGPSYEQYF. Here the CDR3 DNA reads TGTGCCAGCAGCTTATCAGGGCCATCCTACGAGCAGTACTTC. The variable domain in full, with the rest retrieved from reference TRBV11-3 and TRBJ2-7, is EAGVVQSPRYKIIEKKQPVAFWCNPISGHNTLYWYLQNLGQGPELLIRYENEEAVDDSQLPKDRFSAERLKGVDSTLKIQPAELGDSAVYLCASSLSGPSYEQYFGPGTRLTVT.

V usage is TRBV6-6 and J usage is TRBJ1-1; D perhaps matches TRBD1 (6 bases). Germline V gene data show CDR1 as MNHNY and CDR2 as SVGAGI (reference sequence). The ends were cut back, 3 bases at V and 6 bases at J, with 17 bases in the middle. The CDR3 runs 15 residues. CDR3 amino acids: CASSYGGPESAEAFF. DNA of the CDR3: TGTGCCAGCAGTTATGGGGGCCCGGAGTCTGCTGAAGCTTTCTTT.

J is TRBJ1-1 and V is TRBV3-1 (or the pseudogene TRBV3-2); 10 bases are shared with TRBD1. V shed 2 bases, J shed 6 bases, and the junction held 6 bases outside the gene matches. The CDR3 contains 15 residues. CDR1 and CDR2 (germline): LGHDT, YNNKEL (reference sequence). The CDR3 region is CASSQWGTGDSEAFF. CDR3 nucleotides: TGTGCCAGCAGCCAATGGGGGACAGGGGACTCTGAAGCTTTCTTT.